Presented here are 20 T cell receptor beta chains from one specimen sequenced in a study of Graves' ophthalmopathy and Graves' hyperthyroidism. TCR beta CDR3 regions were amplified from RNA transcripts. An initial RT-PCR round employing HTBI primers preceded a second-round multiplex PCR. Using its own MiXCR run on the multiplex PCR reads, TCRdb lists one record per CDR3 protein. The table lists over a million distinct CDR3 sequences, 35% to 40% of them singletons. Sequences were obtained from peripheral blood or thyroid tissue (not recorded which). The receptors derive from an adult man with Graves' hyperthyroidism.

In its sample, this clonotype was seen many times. DNA for the CDR3: TGTGCCAGCAAAAAGGGGGCCGGGAGGGAAGAGACCCAGTACTTC. This codes for CASKKGAGREETQYF. The chain employs TRBV7-2 and TRBJ2-5; tentatively, D is TRBD2 (8 bases). CDR1 is SGHTA, CDR2 FQGNSA, per germline. The CDR3 has 15 amino acids. The germline V and J ends were trimmed by 7 bases and 3 bases, with 18 bases remaining between them.

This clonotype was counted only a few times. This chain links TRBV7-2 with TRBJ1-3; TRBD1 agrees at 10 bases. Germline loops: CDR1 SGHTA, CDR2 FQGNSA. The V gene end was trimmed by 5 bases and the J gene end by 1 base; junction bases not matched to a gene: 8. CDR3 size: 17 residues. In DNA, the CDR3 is TGTGCCAGCAGCCACTCCCGGGACAGGGGATCTGGAAACACCATATATTTT. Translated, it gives CASSHSRDRGSGNTIYF.

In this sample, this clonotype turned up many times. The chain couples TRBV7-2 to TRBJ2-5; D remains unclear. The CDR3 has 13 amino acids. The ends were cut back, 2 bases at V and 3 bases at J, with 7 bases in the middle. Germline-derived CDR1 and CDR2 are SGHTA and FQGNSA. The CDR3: CASSLTEKETQYF. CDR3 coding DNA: TGTGCCAGCAGCTTAACTGAGAAAGAGACCCAGTACTTC.

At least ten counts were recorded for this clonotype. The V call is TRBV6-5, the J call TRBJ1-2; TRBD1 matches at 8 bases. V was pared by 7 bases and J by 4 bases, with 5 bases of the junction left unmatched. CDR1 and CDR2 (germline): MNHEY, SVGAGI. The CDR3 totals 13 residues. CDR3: CASKETGGYGYTF. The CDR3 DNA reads TGTGCCAGCAAGGAAACAGGGGGCTATGGCTACACCTTC.

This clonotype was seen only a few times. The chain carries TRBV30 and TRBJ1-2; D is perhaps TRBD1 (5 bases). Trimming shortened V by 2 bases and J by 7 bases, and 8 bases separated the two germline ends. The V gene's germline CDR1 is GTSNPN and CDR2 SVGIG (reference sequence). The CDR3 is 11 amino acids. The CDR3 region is CAWSPGSGYTF. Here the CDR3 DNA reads TGTGCCTGGAGTCCAGGGTCTGGCTACACCTTC.

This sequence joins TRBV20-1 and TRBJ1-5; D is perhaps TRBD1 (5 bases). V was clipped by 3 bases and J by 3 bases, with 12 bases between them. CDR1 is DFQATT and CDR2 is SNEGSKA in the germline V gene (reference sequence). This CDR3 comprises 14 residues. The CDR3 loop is CSARIGAVNQPQHF. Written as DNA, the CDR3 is TGCAGTGCTAGGATCGGGGCGGTCAATCAGCCCCAGCATTTT.

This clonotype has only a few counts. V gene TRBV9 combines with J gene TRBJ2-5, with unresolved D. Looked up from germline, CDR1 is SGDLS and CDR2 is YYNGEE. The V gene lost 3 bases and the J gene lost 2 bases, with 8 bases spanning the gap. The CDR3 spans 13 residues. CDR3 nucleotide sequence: TGTGCCAGCAGCGGATCGAGTCAAGAGACCCAGTACTTC. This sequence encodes CASSGSSQETQYF.

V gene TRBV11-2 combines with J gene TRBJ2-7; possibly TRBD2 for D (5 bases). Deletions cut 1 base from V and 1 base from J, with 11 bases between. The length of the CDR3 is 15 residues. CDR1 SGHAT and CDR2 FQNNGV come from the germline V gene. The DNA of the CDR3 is TGTGCCAGCAGCTTAGCTGATAGCGCATCCTACGAGCAGTACTTC. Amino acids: CASSLADSASYEQYF. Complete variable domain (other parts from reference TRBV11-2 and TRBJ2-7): EAGVAQSPRYKIIEKRQSVAFWCNPISGHATLYWYQQILGQGPKLLIQFQNNGVVDDSQLPKDRFSAERLKGVDSTLKIQPAKLEDSAVYLCASSLADSASYEQYFGPGTRLTVT.

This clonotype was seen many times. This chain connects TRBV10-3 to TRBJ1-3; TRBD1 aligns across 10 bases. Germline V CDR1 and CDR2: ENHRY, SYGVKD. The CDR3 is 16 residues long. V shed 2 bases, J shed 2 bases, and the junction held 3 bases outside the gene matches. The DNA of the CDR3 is TGTGCCATCAGTGAGCGACAGGGGGCCACTGGAAACACCATATATTTT. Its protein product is CAISERQGATGNTIYF.

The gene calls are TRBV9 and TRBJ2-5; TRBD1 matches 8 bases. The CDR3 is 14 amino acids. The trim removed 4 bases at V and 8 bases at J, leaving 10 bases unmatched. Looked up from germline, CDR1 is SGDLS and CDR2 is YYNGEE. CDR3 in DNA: TGTGCCAGCAGCTCCTCCCGGGCAGGGGGCACCCAGTACTTC. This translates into CASSSSRAGGTQYF.

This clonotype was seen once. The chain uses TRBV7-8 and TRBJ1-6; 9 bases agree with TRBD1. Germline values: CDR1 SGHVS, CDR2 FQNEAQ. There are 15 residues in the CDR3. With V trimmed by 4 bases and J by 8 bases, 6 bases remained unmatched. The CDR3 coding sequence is TGTGCCAGCAGCTCCGGACAGGGGTTGGATTCACCCCTCCACTTT. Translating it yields CASSSGQGLDSPLHF.

The CDR3 loop is CAISESRVVAPRGGSTGELFF. CDR3 DNA sequence: TGTGCCATCAGTGAGTCGCGTGTTGTCGCCCCCCGCGGGGGCTCGACCGGGGAGCTGTTTTTT. The chain links TRBV10-3 to TRBJ2-2, with D maybe TRBD2 (7 bases). CDR1 is ENHRY and CDR2 is SYGVKD in the germline V gene. The V end was cut by 0 bases, the J end by 5 bases, with 28 bases between. CDR3 size: 21 residues.

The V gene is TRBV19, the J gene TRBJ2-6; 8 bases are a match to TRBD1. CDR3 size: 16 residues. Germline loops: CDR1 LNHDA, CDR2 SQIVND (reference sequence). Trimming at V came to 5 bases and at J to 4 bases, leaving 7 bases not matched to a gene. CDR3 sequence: CASSLWTGYGANVLTF. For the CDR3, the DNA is TGTGCCAGTAGTCTATGGACAGGGTACGGGGCCAACGTCCTGACTTTC.

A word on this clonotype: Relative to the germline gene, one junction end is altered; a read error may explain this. The CDR3 region has the DNA TGTGCCAGCACCCCACGGGCAGGGCCTATCTCTGGAAACACCGTATATTTT. Translation: CASTPRAGPISGNTVYF. The chain links TRBV2 to TRBJ1-3, with D maybe TRBD1 (5 bases). Germline V gene data show CDR1 as SNHLY and CDR2 as FYNNEI. CDR3 length equals 17 residues.

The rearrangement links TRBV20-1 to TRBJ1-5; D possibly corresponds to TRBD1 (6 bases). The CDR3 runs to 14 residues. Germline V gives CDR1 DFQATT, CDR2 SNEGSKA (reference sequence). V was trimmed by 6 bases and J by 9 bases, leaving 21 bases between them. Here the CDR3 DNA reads TGCAGTGCCAGGGCCTGGGACACCCTTTGGCCCCAGCATTTT. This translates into CSARAWDTLWPQHF.

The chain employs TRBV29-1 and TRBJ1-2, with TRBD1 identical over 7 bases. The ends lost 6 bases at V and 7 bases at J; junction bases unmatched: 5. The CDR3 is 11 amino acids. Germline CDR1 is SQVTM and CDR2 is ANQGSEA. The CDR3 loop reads CSVAGGFGYTF. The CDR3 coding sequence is TGCAGCGTCGCAGGGGGGTTTGGCTACACCTTC.

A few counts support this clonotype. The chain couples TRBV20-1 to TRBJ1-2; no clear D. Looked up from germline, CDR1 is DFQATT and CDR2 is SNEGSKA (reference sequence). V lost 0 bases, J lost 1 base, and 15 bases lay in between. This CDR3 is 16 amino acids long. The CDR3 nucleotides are TGCAGTGCTAGAGATGAGAGGACTATAATTAACTATGGCTACACCTTC. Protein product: CSARDERTIINYGYTF.

This chain's CDR3 is CSASSLAAYEQYF. The DNA of the CDR3 is TGCAGTGCTAGCTCGCTAGCGGCCTACGAGCAGTACTTC. The V call is TRBV20-1, the J call TRBJ2-7, with 7 positions matching TRBD2. Germline V CDR1 and CDR2: DFQATT, SNEGSKA (reference sequence). V shed 3 bases, J shed 2 bases, and the junction held 4 bases outside the gene matches. The CDR3 sequence is 13 residues long.

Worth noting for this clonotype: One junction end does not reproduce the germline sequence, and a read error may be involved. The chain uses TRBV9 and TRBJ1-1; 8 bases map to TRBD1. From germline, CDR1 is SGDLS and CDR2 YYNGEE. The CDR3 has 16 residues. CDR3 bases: TGCGCCAGCAGCCTACCACCGGGACAGGTGAACACTGAAGCTTTCTTT. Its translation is CASSLPPGQVNTEAFF.

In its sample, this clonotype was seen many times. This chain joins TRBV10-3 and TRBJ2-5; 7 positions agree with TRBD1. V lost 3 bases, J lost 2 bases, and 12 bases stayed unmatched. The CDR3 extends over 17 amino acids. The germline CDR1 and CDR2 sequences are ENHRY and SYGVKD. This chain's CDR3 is CAISDDVVGTVQETQYF. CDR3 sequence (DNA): TGTGCCATCAGTGACGACGTTGTAGGGACAGTGCAAGAGACCCAGTACTTC.